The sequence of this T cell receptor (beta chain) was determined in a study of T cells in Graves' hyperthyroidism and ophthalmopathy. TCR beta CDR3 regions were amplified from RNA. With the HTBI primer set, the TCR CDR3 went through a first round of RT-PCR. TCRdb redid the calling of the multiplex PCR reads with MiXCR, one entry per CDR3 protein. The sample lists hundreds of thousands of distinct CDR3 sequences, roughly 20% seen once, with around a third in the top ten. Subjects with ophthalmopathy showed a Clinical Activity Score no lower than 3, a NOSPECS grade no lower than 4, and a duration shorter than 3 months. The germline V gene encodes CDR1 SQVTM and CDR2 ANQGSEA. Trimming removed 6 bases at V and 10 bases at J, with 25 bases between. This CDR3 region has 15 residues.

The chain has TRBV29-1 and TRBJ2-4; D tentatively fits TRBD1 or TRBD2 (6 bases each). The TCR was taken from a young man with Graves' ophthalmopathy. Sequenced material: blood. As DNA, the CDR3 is TGCAGCGTCACCTCTAGGGGGGACCCTGCCCGGATTCAGTACTTC. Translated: CSVTSRGDPARIQYF. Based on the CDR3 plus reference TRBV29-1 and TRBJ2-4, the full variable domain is SAVISQKPSRDICQRGTSLTIQCQVDSQVTMMFWYRQQPGQSLTLIATANQGSEATYESGFVIDKFPISRPNLTFSTLTVSNMSPEDSSIYLCSVTSRGDPARIQYFGAGTRLSVL.